Below, one TCR beta chain is given with its context. This record belongs to a study of blood T cell repertoires in COVID-19. For the study at large: The United States, Italy and Spain were the sources of the acute and convalescent COVID-19 samples. T cells, B-cell-depleted T cells, or PBMCs provided the cDNA or gDNA that served as material.

Per the original methods: Nucleated cell counts were estimated from reference gene primer amplification. The table came from immunoSEQ multiplex PCR; TCRdb's copy has only in-frame clones and leaves some out. That table is the source of V, J and clone size, and D and trimming were worked out from the DNA. The repertoire holds around 130,000 clones, with approximately 84% as singletons. The CDR3 covers 17 residues. Germline CDR1 MNHEY, CDR2 SMNVEV (reference sequence). The V end lost 6 bases, the J end lost 2 bases, and 21 bases lay between the germline ends. The sample comprised peripheral blood. The sequence came from a woman aged 60-75 years with acute or convalescent COVID-19. The V gene is TRBV27, the J gene TRBJ2-3, with D possibly matching TRBD2 (5 bases). As DNA, the CDR3 is TGTGCCAGCAGCTCCCTCGGAGGAGACGCCTACACAGATACGCAGTATTTT. It encodes CASSSLGGDAYTDTQYF.